One T cell receptor beta chain is described in this entry. The specificity of this receptor is unknown. No qualities accompany the bases; no much larger clone lies one base away. V lost 6 bases and J lost 11 bases; the stretch between them is 20 bases long. As encoded in the germline V gene, CDR1 is SNHLY while CDR2 is FYNNEI. The CDR3, cysteine through phenylalanine, is 14 amino acids long. The sequence is cut down to CDR3 DNA, 42 bases in frame from base 1. This sample was included in a study of OX40 agonist ivuxolimab in advanced cancers. A note on the overall study: Ivuxolimab was a fully human IgG2 agonistic monoclonal antibody targeting the costimulatory receptor OX40 (CD134). Intravenous ivuxolimab was administered to patients every 2 weeks at six dose levels: 0.01, 0.1, 0.3, 1.5, 3 and 10 mg/kg. Of the approximately 50 patients in dose escalation, about 20 had hepatocellular carcinoma, about 15 had melanoma, 9 had renal cell carcinoma and 9 had head and neck cancer. In the dose-escalation cohort, 82.7% of patients were male, and the mean age was approximately 60 years, with a range of about 20 to 79. Prior anti-PD-1, anti-PD-L1 or anti-CTLA-4 therapy was permitted, and checkpoint inhibitors had been received by less than 45% of dose-escalation patients. Partial responses occurred in three dose-escalation patients, of whom one had hepatocellular carcinoma and two had cutaneous melanoma. Peripheral TCRbeta sequencing was intended to test whether TCR sequence diversity was altered and clonal T-cell expansion was caused by ivuxolimab. The paper describes the monotherapy dose-escalation part (N ≈ 50 patients) of the phase I trial of ivuxolimab.

Results the study describes overall, beyond this receptor: Low levels of normalized T-cell clonal expansion were also shown by some nonresponding patients. At doses from 0.1 to 3.0 mg/kg, clonal expansion was seen in both CD4+ and CD8+ blood T cells between baseline and week 6. After ivuxolimab, CD8+ T cells had more expanded clones than CD4+ T cells on average. The antigen specificity of the peripheral T cells that underwent clonal expansion was not determined. In partial responders in the 0.1-3.0 mg/kg groups, normalized peripheral clonal expansion was found to be among the lowest, especially among CD8+ T cells.

Patients with autoimmune disease history or receiving systemic immunosuppression were excluded from the trial. In every dose cohort, peripheral blood was drawn for TCR sequencing at baseline, cycle 4 day 1, and cycle 7 day 1. Samples were obtained from an open-label, multicenter, first-in-human phase I dose-escalation trial of ivuxolimab. Adults with locally advanced or metastatic head and neck squamous cell, hepatocellular, melanoma or renal cell carcinoma were enrolled in the trial. Before TCR sequencing, CD4+ T cells and CD8+ T cells from peripheral blood were sorted into separate populations. To sequence the TCRbeta CDR3 region, genomic DNA was isolated from the sorted cells. The immunoSEQ Assay was used to sequence the TCRbeta CDR3 regions. The table comes from immuneACCESS by way of TCRdb, which keeps in-frame sequences with V and J called. Part of the clones is missing from these tables; in studies checked, under half for an unresolved V gene and the rest for unknown reasons. This sample has roughly 60,000 clones in its table, and less than 90% of those were observed once. The ten largest clones capture around 25% of the sample.

Recombination connected TRBV2 to TRBJ1-5, with no confident D gene call. The clonotype comes from an adult with an advanced solid tumor such as melanoma, head and neck, liver or kidney cancer. The sample here was CD4+ or CD8+ T cells sorted from blood, taken in a trial of the OX40 agonist ivuxolimab. In nucleotide form, the sequence is TGTGCCAGCAGGAACGTTGACCAGTCAGTGGCCCAGCATTTT. Its coded protein is CASRNVDQSVAQHF.